Below, 26 T cell receptor beta chains from the same sample are listed, as sequenced in a study of OX40 agonist ivuxolimab in advanced cancers. TCRdb keeps only in-frame clones here, not all; method: immunoSEQ multiplex PCR. The table includes 53,000 or so clones, about 88% detected once. The sequences come from CD4+ or CD8+ T cells sorted from blood, collected in a trial of the OX40 agonist ivuxolimab. The receptors derive from an adult with an advanced solid tumor such as melanoma, head and neck, liver or kidney cancer.

This chain joins TRBV27 and TRBJ1-1, with a possible D match to TRBD1 (5 bases). V lost 6 bases, J lost 3 bases, and 14 bases lay in between. The CDR3 length is 14 residues. Per germline, CDR1 MNHEY and CDR2 SMNVEV (reference sequence). As DNA, the CDR3 is TGTGCCAGCAGCTTACCGGGACGGTACACTGAAGCTTTCTTT. Translating gives CASSLPGRYTEAFF.

This chain joins TRBV7-2 and TRBJ1-1; 7 bases are shared with TRBD1. The germline CDR1 and CDR2 sequences are SGHTA and FQGNSA. The CDR3 sequence is 14 residues long. Trimming cost V 5 bases and J 6 bases; bases outside gene matches: 9. CDR3 loop: CASSPRQGAAEAFF. Written as DNA, the CDR3 is TGTGCCAGCAGCCCCCGACAGGGCGCGGCTGAAGCTTTCTTT.

The chain is built from TRBV29-1 and TRBJ2-2, with 8 positions matching TRBD1. The ends lost 4 bases at V and 6 bases at J; junction bases unmatched: 4. Germline-derived CDR1 and CDR2 are SQVTM and ANQGSEA. This CDR3 has 13 residues. CDR3 sequence (DNA): TGCAGCGTTGGCGGACAGGGTCCCGGGGAGCTGTTTTTT. Its translation: CSVGGQGPGELFF.

The chain combines TRBV6-1 with TRBJ1-2; D uncertain. Germline CDR1 is MNHNS and CDR2 is SASEGT. This CDR3 comprises 13 residues. The V end was cut by 0 bases, the J end by 8 bases, with 10 bases between. CDR3 loop: CASSEAGNTGYTF. The CDR3 DNA reads as TGTGCCAGCAGTGAAGCAGGGAATACCGGCTACACCTTC.

The CDR3 nucleotides are TGTGCCAGCAGCTTAGATCCCCCAGATACGCAGTATTTT. Protein sequence: CASSLDPPDTQYF. The chain employs TRBV11-2 and TRBJ2-3; the D is unclear. The CDR3 sequence is 13 residues long. In germline, CDR1 is SGHAT, CDR2 FQNNGV. V was shortened by 0 bases and J by 4 bases, with 5 bases between the two germline ends.

This chain uses TRBV14 with TRBJ2-2; 9 nucleotides agree with TRBD1. The CDR3 is 17 residues long. The ends lost 1 base at V and 4 bases at J; junction bases unmatched: 7. Germline V CDR1 and CDR2: SGHDN, FVKESK. The CDR3 loop is CASSQGHRGPATGELFF. The CDR3 DNA is TGTGCCAGCAGCCAAGGTCACAGGGGGCCCGCCACCGGGGAGCTGTTTTTT.

The rearrangement uses TRBV2 and TRBJ2-1, with TRBD2 matching over 13 bases. V lost 6 bases and J lost 4; bases outside the gene matches: 3. Germline CDR1 is SNHLY and CDR2 is FYNNEI. The CDR3 consists of 15 residues. This chain's CDR3 is CASRETSGGYNEQFF. DNA for the CDR3: TGTGCCAGCAGGGAGACTAGCGGGGGGTACAATGAGCAGTTCTTC.

This chain connects TRBV19 to TRBJ2-2; D may be TRBD1 (6 bases). The CDR3 spans 15 residues. CDR1 and CDR2 (germline): LNHDA, SQIVND (reference sequence). Trimming left V 9 bases short and J 4 bases short, with 18 bases between. Here the CDR3 DNA reads TGTGCCAGCGAAAGAGGGGGTTTGGGCACCGGGGAGCTGTTTTTT. Translation gives CASERGGLGTGELFF.

The chain recombines TRBV27 with TRBJ2-2; D gene uncertain. The CDR3 is 16 amino acids. Trimming left V 2 bases short and J 2 bases short, with 12 bases between. CDR1 is MNHEY and CDR2 is SMNVEV in the germline V gene (reference sequence). CDR3 protein: CASSLPRTNNTGELFF. The CDR3 nucleotides are TGTGCCAGCAGTTTACCTCGGACCAATAACACCGGGGAGCTGTTTTTT.

The gene calls are TRBV6-6 and TRBJ2-3, with D possibly matching TRBD2 (6 bases). CDR3 size: 15 residues. The V and J ends lost 6 bases and 2 bases respectively, with 15 bases between them. Per germline, CDR1 MNHNY and CDR2 SVGAGI (reference sequence). The CDR3 DNA reads TGTGCCAGCAGATCATCGGGAGCCCCCACAGATACGCAGTATTTT. This sequence encodes CASRSSGAPTDTQYF.

The chain's CDR3 is CASTPPGPSLVEQYF. CDR3 in DNA: TGTGCCAGCACCCCTCCGGGCCCCAGCCTGGTCGAGCAGTACTTC. V usage is TRBV28 and J usage is TRBJ2-7; D remains unclear. The CDR3 covers 15 residues. The V gene's germline CDR1 is MDHEN and CDR2 SYDVKM. V shed 7 bases and J shed 6 bases, with 22 bases lying between them.

The chain recombines TRBV29-1 with TRBJ2-2; D gene unclear. The CDR3 extends over 12 amino acids. Germline values: CDR1 SQVTM, CDR2 ANQGSEA. The germline V and J ends were trimmed by 4 bases and 7 bases, with 10 bases remaining between them. The DNA of the CDR3 is TGCAGCGTTGCAAGGGAAGGCGGGGAGCTGTTTTTT. The encoded protein is CSVAREGGELFF.

This chain's CDR3 is CASSYSGTESTDTQYF. The CDR3 DNA reads TGTGCCAGCAGTTACTCAGGGACAGAAAGCACAGATACGCAGTATTTT. The rearrangement joins TRBV6-6 to TRBJ2-3; 7 bases map to TRBD1. This CDR3 region has 16 residues. V dropped 0 bases and J dropped 0; count of bases not matched to a gene: 3. Germline loops: CDR1 MNHNY, CDR2 SVGAGI (reference sequence).

The rearrangement uses TRBV10-2 and TRBJ1-1, with 8 bases that match TRBD1. Trimming cost V 4 bases and J 4 bases; bases outside gene matches: 8. Germline CDR1 and CDR2: WSHSY and SAAADI. This CDR3 contains 15 residues. The CDR3 nucleotides read TGCGCCAGCAGTGTATCAGGGGGCGAGGGCACTGAAGCTTTCTTT. It is translated as CASSVSGGEGTEAFF.

The chain links TRBV6-1 to TRBJ2-4; TRBD1 matches at 9 bases. CDR1 and CDR2 (germline): MNHNS, SASEGT. The V and J ends lost 4 bases and 0 bases, in that order; junction bases with no gene match: 4. The CDR3 runs 16 residues. CDR3 residues: CASSAGQGKAKNIQYF. As DNA, the CDR3 is TGTGCCAGCAGTGCAGGACAGGGGAAAGCCAAAAACATTCAGTACTTC.

The V call is TRBV28, the J call TRBJ1-2, with a tentative D call TRBD1 (6 bases). The V end was cut by 3 bases, the J end by 5 bases, with 10 bases between. Germline assignment: CDR1 MDHEN and CDR2 SYDVKM. This CDR3 region has 13 residues. CDR3 amino acids: CASSLTRGYGYTF. The CDR3 coding sequence is TGTGCCAGCAGTTTGACCAGGGGTTATGGCTACACCTTC.

The V call is TRBV6-1, the J call TRBJ1-2; D unresolved. Germline loops: CDR1 MNHNS, CDR2 SASEGT. Trimming removed 0 bases from V and 3 bases from J, with 8 bases in between. This CDR3 contains 14 residues. The CDR3 reads CASSEATQYYGYTF. The CDR3 bases are TGTGCCAGCAGTGAAGCGACCCAGTACTATGGCTACACCTTC.

This sequence joins TRBV28 and TRBJ1-2; TRBD1 aligns across 10 bases. The CDR3 is 16 residues long. Germline trimming cut 3 bases from V and 4 bases from J; bases unmatched to any gene: 8. The germline gives CDR1 MDHEN, CDR2 SYDVKM. CDR3 in DNA: TGTGCCAGCAGTTTTGTGGGGACAGGGGTCATCTATGGCTACACCTTC. Protein: CASSFVGTGVIYGYTF.

V gene TRBV28 combines with J gene TRBJ2-2; D may correspond to TRBD1 or TRBD2 (5 bases each). V was shortened by 6 bases and J by 5 bases, with 13 bases between the two germline ends. This CDR3 contains 14 residues. Germline V gene lookup returns CDR1 MDHEN and CDR2 SYDVKM. The CDR3 reads CASSRGVRTGELFF. The CDR3 DNA reads as TGTGCCAGCAGCCGAGGGGTGCGGACCGGGGAGCTGTTTTTT.

The chain has TRBV5-4 and TRBJ2-7; D remains unclear. V lost 4 bases and J 3 bases, leaving 14 bases between the germline ends. This CDR3 region has 14 residues. Germline V gene data show CDR1 as SGHNT and CDR2 as YYREEE (reference sequence). CDR3 bases: TGTGCCAGCAGCACCCCCGGGCCAGTCTACGAGCAGTACTTC. This translates into CASSTPGPVYEQYF.

This chain connects TRBV21-1 to TRBJ2-1; the table gives TRBD2 as D, unverified against the DNA. TRBV21-1 is termed a pseudogene. This CDR3 region has 15 residues. The CDR3 is CASSRGLAGRNEQFF. DNA of the CDR3: TGTGCCAGCAGCAGGGGACTAGCGGGAAGGAATGAGCAGTTCTTC.

Here the CDR3 DNA reads TGTGCCAGCAGCTTGAGGGGTGGCTGGGCCAACGTCCTGACTTTC. Its protein product is CASSLRGGWANVLTF. The chain joins TRBV5-6 to TRBJ2-6, with a possible D match to TRBD1 (5 bases). Germline V gene data show CDR1 as SGHDT and CDR2 as YYEEEE. The CDR3 covers 15 residues. Trimming stripped 1 base from V and 5 bases from J, with 10 bases between. Variable domain in full (rest from reference TRBV5-6 and TRBJ2-6): DAGVTQSPTHLIKTRGQQVTLRCSPKSGHDTVSWYQQALGQGPQFIFQYYEEEERQRGNFPDRFSGHQFPNYSSELNVNALLLGDSALYLCASSLRGGWANVLTFGAGSRLTVL.

This clone has only one observation. The chain joins TRBV5-1 to TRBJ1-6, with D perhaps matching TRBD1 (6 bases). The V end lost 4 bases, the J end lost 7 bases, and 15 bases lay between the germline ends. There are 15 residues in the CDR3. Germline V gene lookup returns CDR1 SGHRS and CDR2 YFSETQ. The CDR3 bases are TGCGCCAGCAGCCAAGGGGGGCGGTCCAATTCACCCCTCCACTTT. This encodes CASSQGGRSNSPLHF.

V gene TRBV27 combines with J gene TRBJ2-2, with 11 bases identical to TRBD1. CDR3 size: 18 residues. From germline, CDR1 is MNHEY and CDR2 SMNVEV (reference sequence). J was trimmed by 0 bases and V by 3 bases; bases with no gene match: 6. CDR3 region: CASSLGQGEPSNTGELFF. The CDR3 nucleotides read TGTGCCAGCAGTTTGGGACAGGGGGAACCATCGAACACCGGGGAGCTGTTTTTT.

The table lists this clone with a count of one. V and J are TRBV11-2 and TRBJ1-3, with TRBD1 identical over 8 bases. CDR1 is SGHAT and CDR2 is FQNNGV in the germline V gene. J lost 4 bases, V lost 5 bases, and 7 bases had no gene match. The CDR3 spans 15 residues. The CDR3 protein is CASSPQGAGGNTIYF. The CDR3 DNA is TGTGCCAGCAGCCCCCAGGGGGCAGGAGGAAACACCATATATTTT.

As DNA, the CDR3 is TGTGCCAGCTCGCAGTCCGGGACTAGCGACCGGATCGAGCAGTTCTTC. Residues: CASSQSGTSDRIEQFF. This rearrangement joins TRBV18 to TRBJ2-1; 10 nucleotides align to TRBD2. V gave up 6 bases and J gave up 10 bases; unmatched junction bases: 15. This CDR3 comprises 16 residues. Germline values: CDR1 KGHSH, CDR2 LQKENI. Complete variable domain (other parts from reference TRBV18 and TRBJ2-1): NAGVMQNPRHLVRRRGQEARLRCSPMKGHSHVYWYRQLPEEGLKFMVYLQKENIIDESGMPKERFSAEFPKEGPSILRIQQVVRGDSAAYFCASSQSGTSDRIEQFFGPGTRLTVL.